These T cell receptor beta chains were read from a single sample in a study of shared clonotypes between healthy human individuals. The protocol was immunoSEQ multiplex PCR, while the TCRdb copy is restricted to in-frame clones and leaves out a portion. The data contain some 2.4 million clones, roughly 93% of them singletons. What was sequenced was naive CD4+ T cells from PBMCs. These receptor sequences come from a man aged 18 to 30 in good health. Some clones in this sample may be carry-over from other donors' samples. CDR3s include the opening cysteine and the closing phenylalanine or tryptophan. Fields, in order: D gene, V gene, clone size, J gene, CDR3 protein, CDR3 DNA. The D gene is left open where the match is weak. Clone size, where shown, is once, few, many, or a class for clones that have expanded.

D gene: NA; V gene: TRBV15; clone size: NA; J gene: TRBJ2-7; CDR3 protein: CATSRGRASYEQYF; CDR3 DNA: TGTGCCACCAGCAGGGGTCGGGCCTCCTACGAGCAGTACTTC
D gene: TRBD1; V gene: TRBV28; clone size: once; J gene: TRBJ1-1; CDR3 protein: CASSTGTGAEAFF; CDR3 DNA: TGTGCCAGCAGTACCGGGACAGGGGCTGAAGCTTTCTTT
D gene: TRBD1; V gene: TRBV30; clone size: NA; J gene: TRBJ2-3; CDR3 protein: CAWSRGQGSADTQYF; CDR3 DNA: TGTGCCTGGAGTAGGGGACAGGGGTCAGCAGATACGCAGTATTTT
D gene: NA; V gene: TRBV9; clone size: NA; J gene: TRBJ2-3; CDR3 protein: CASSPFGGGPGDTQYF; CDR3 DNA: TGTGCCAGCAGCCCCTTTGGCGGGGGCCCTGGGGATACGCAGTATTTT
D gene: TRBD1; V gene: TRBV7-2; clone size: NA; J gene: TRBJ2-3; CDR3 protein: CASSSSGGPDTQYF; CDR3 DNA: TGTGCCAGCAGCTCTTCAGGGGGCCCAGATACGCAGTATTTT
D gene: TRBD2; V gene: TRBV7-3; clone size: NA; J gene: TRBJ2-1; CDR3 protein: CASSLFIAGVGYNEQFF; CDR3 DNA: TGTGCCAGCAGCTTATTTATTGCGGGAGTGGGGTACAATGAGCAGTTCTTC
D gene: TRBD1; V gene: TRBV9; clone size: NA; J gene: TRBJ2-3; CDR3 protein: CATSRQGQDTQYF; CDR3 DNA: TGTGCCACCTCCCGACAGGGGCAAGATACGCAGTATTTT
D gene: NA; V gene: TRBV7-6; clone size: NA; J gene: TRBJ2-1; CDR3 protein: CASSLTGVRNNEQFF; CDR3 DNA: TGTGCCAGCAGCTTAACCGGGGTACGCAACAATGAGCAGTTCTTC
D gene: NA; V gene: TRBV28; clone size: NA; J gene: TRBJ1-5; CDR3 protein: CASSLLGRANQPQHF; CDR3 DNA: TGTGCCAGCAGTTTATTAGGCAGGGCCAATCAGCCCCAGCATTTT
D gene: TRBD2; V gene: TRBV7-9; clone size: NA; J gene: TRBJ2-3; CDR3 protein: CASSTRGAGGTDTQYF; CDR3 DNA: TGTGCCAGCAGCACGAGGGGGGCGGGAGGAACAGATACGCAGTATTTT
D gene: TRBD2; V gene: TRBV25-1; clone size: NA; J gene: TRBJ2-1; CDR3 protein: CASSGRLSGSNPEQFF; CDR3 DNA: TGTGCCAGCAGTGGCCGCCTTAGCGGGAGTAACCCTGAGCAGTTCTTC
D gene: NA; V gene: TRBV9; clone size: NA; J gene: TRBJ2-7; CDR3 protein: CASSRGPGGQDYEQYF; CDR3 DNA: TGTGCCAGCAGCAGAGGACCCGGGGGCCAAGACTACGAGCAGTACTTC
D gene: NA; V gene: TRBV5-6; clone size: NA; J gene: TRBJ1-6; CDR3 protein: CASRRTEAYNSPLHF; CDR3 DNA: TGTGCCAGCAGACGGACGGAGGCATATAATTCACCCCTCCACTTT
D gene: NA; V gene: TRBV4-2; clone size: few; J gene: TRBJ1-4; CDR3 protein: CASSQTGRDEKLFF; CDR3 DNA: TGTGCCAGCAGCCAAACAGGGCGGGATGAAAAACTGTTTTTT
D gene: NA; V gene: TRBV7-2; clone size: few; J gene: TRBJ2-7; CDR3 protein: CASSSAYEQYF; CDR3 DNA: TGTGCCAGCAGCTCCGCCTACGAGCAGTACTTC
D gene: TRBD2; V gene: TRBV5-1; clone size: NA; J gene: TRBJ2-1; CDR3 protein: CASSLLAGVGNEQFF; CDR3 DNA: TGCGCCAGCAGCCTACTAGCGGGAGTGGGCAATGAGCAGTTCTTC
D gene: TRBD1; V gene: TRBV7-2; clone size: NA; J gene: TRBJ1-1; CDR3 protein: CASSLLQGETEAFF; CDR3 DNA: TGTGCCAGCAGTCTTCTACAGGGGGAGACTGAAGCTTTCTTT
D gene: NA; V gene: TRBV5-8; clone size: NA; J gene: TRBJ2-3; CDR3 protein: CASSRGDTGATDTQYF; CDR3 DNA: TGTGCCAGCAGCCGGGGGGATACAGGGGCCACAGATACGCAGTATTTT
D gene: NA; V gene: TRBV27; clone size: once; J gene: TRBJ1-2; CDR3 protein: CASSSDLLRDRGYTF; CDR3 DNA: TGTGCCAGCAGTTCCGACTTACTGAGGGACCGTGGCTACACCTTC
D gene: TRBD2; V gene: TRBV7-8; clone size: NA; J gene: TRBJ2-1; CDR3 protein: CASSPKIGLAAYNEQFF; CDR3 DNA: TGTGCCAGCAGCCCAAAGATCGGACTAGCGGCATACAATGAGCAGTTCTTC
D gene: NA; V gene: TRBV5-6; clone size: NA; J gene: TRBJ2-3; CDR3 protein: CASRRDMRGTQYF; CDR3 DNA: TGTGCCAGCAGGCGGGACATGCGTGGTACGCAGTATTTT
D gene: NA; V gene: TRBV1; clone size: NA; J gene: TRBJ2-1; CDR3 protein: CTSSQEESSGRAYEQFF; CDR3 DNA: TGCACCAGCAGCCAGGAGGAATCTAGCGGGAGGGCCTATGAGCAGTTCTTC
D gene: TRBD1; V gene: TRBV18; clone size: NA; J gene: TRBJ1-1; CDR3 protein: CASSPRTGGDTEAFF; CDR3 DNA: TGTGCCAGCTCACCTCGGACAGGGGGGGACACTGAAGCTTTCTTT
D gene: NA; V gene: TRBV4-1; clone size: NA; J gene: TRBJ1-5; CDR3 protein: CASSQEQGRYNQPQHF; CDR3 DNA: TGCGCCAGCAGCCAAGAGCAAGGCCGCTACAATCAGCCCCAGCATTTT